These 3 T cell receptor beta chains share one sample of origin, sequenced in a study of blood T cell repertoires in COVID-19. The assay was immunoSEQ multiplex PCR, and TCRdb's table has in-frame clones only and misses some. This table holds roughly 180,000 clones, roughly 76% found once. Material: peripheral blood. The source is a middle-aged woman with COVID-19, enrolled during active disease.

This rearrangement joins TRBV3-1 (or the pseudogene TRBV3-2) to TRBJ2-7; no clear D. V was shortened by 2 bases and J by 4 bases, with 12 bases between the two germline ends. CDR1 and CDR2 (germline): LGHDT, YNNKEL (reference sequence). CDR3 length: 14 residues. This CDR3 reads CASSQRNWAYEQYF. The CDR3 nucleotides are TGTGCCAGCAGCCAACGTAATTGGGCTTACGAGCAGTACTTC.

The table lists this clone with a count of one. This chain connects TRBV2 to TRBJ1-5; TRBD1 is a possible D gene (5 bases). The CDR3 runs 13 residues. The V end was cut by 7 bases, the J end by 0 bases, with 7 bases between. Per germline, CDR1 SNHLY and CDR2 FYNNEI. CDR3: CASKGNSNQPQHF. In DNA, the CDR3 is TGTGCCAGCAAGGGGAATAGCAATCAGCCCCAGCATTTT.

The DNA for the CDR3 is TGTGCCAGCAGCGTAGGTGGACACCATAATTCACCCCTCCACTTT. Translating it yields CASSVGGHHNSPLHF. The chain recombines TRBV9 with TRBJ1-6, with D perhaps matching TRBD1 (5 bases). This CDR3 spans 15 amino acids. Per the germline V gene, CDR1 is SGDLS and CDR2 is YYNGEE. The ends were cut back, 0 bases at V and 5 bases at J, with 9 bases in the middle.